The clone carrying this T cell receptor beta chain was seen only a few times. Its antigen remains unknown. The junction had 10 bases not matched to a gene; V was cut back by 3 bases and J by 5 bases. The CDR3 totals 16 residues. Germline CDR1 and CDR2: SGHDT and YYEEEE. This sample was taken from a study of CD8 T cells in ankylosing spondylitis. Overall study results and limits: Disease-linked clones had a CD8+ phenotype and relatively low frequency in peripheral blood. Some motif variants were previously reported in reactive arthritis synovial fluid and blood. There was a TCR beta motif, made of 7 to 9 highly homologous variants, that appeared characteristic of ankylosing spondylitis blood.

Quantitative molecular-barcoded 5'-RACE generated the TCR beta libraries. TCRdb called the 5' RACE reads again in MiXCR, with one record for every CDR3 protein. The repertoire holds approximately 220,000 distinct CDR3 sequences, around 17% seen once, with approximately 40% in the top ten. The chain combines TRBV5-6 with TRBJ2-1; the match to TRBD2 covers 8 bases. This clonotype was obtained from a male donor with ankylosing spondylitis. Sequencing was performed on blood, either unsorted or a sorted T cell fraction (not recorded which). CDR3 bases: TGTGCCAGCAGCTGGAGACTAGCGCGGGGAGACAATGAGCAGTTCTTC. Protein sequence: CASSWRLARGDNEQFF.